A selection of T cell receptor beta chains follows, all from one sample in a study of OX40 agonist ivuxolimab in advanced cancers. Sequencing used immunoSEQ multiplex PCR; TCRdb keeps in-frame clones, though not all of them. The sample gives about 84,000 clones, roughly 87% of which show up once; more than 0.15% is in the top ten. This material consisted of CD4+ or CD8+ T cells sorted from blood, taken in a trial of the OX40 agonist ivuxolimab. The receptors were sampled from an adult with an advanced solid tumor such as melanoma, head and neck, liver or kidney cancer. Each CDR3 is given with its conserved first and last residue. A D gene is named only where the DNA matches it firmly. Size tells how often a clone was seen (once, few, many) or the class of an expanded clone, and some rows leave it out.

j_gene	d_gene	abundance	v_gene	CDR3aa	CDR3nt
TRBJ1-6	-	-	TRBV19	CASSIGPGNSPLHF	TGTGCCAGTAGTATAGGACCGGGTAATTCACCCCTCCACTTT
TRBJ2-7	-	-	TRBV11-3	CASSLGGSFVHEQYF	TGTGCCAGCAGCCTCGGGGGATCGTTTGTCCACGAGCAGTACTTC
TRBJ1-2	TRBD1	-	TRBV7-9	CASSLGTPGQGARGYTF	TGTGCCAGCAGCTTAGGGACTCCGGGACAGGGGGCGCGTGGCTACACCTTC
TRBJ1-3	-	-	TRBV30	CAWGRGRSGNTIYF	TGTGCCTGGGGCAGGGGTCGGTCTGGAAACACCATATATTTT
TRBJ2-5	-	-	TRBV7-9	CASSLVRTGVAPGEAQYF	TGTGCCAGCAGCTTAGTGAGGACGGGAGTAGCGCCTGGAGAGGCCCAGTACTTC
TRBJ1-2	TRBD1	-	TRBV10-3	CAIRGQTLYGYTF	TGTGCCATCAGGGGACAGACACTATATGGCTACACCTTC
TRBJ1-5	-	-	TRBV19	CASSRVSNQPQHF	TGTGCCAGTAGTCGGGTATCCAATCAGCCCCAGCATTTT
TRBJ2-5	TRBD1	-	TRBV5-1	CASSSGTGSETQYF	TGCGCCAGCAGCTCCGGGACAGGGTCAGAGACCCAGTACTTC
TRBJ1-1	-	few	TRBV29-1	CSVGGVNTEAFF	TGCAGCGTTGGCGGGGTGAACACTGAAGCTTTCTTT
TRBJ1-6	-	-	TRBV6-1	CASSEVSSYNSPLHF	TGTGCCAGCAGTGAGGTGAGCTCCTATAATTCACCCCTCCACTTT
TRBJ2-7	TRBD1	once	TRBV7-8	CASSRGQAYEQYF	TGTGCCAGCAGCCGGGGACAGGCCTACGAGCAGTACTTC
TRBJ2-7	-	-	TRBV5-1	CASSTSGTLYEQYF	TGCGCCAGCAGCACCTCCGGGACACTGTACGAGCAGTACTTC
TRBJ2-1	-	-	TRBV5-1	CASSLGWLDSYNEQFF	TGCGCCAGCAGCTTGGGGTGGCTAGACTCCTACAATGAGCAGTTCTTC
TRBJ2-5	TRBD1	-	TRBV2	CASNRDRVQETQYF	TGTGCCAGCAACCGGGACAGGGTCCAAGAGACCCAGTACTTC
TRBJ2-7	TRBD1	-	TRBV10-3	CAIRSTGESSYEQYF	TGTGCCATCAGATCCACAGGGGAGAGCTCCTACGAGCAGTACTTC
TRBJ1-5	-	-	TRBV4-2	CASSQGTGQPQHF	TGTGCCAGCAGCCAAGGAACGGGGCAGCCCCAGCATTTT
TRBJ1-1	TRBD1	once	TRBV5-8	CASSFRDRGWTEAFF	TGTGCCAGCAGCTTCCGGGACAGGGGGTGGACTGAAGCTTTCTTT
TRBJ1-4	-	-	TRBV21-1	CASSHRGRTTNEKLFF	TGTGCCAGCAGCCACAGGGGGCGGACAACTAATGAAAAACTGTTTTTT
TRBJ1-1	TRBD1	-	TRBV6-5	CASSRRQGGDTEAFF	TGTGCCAGCAGTCGTAGACAGGGAGGGGACACTGAAGCTTTCTTT
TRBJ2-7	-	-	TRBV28	CASSLGKSYEQYF	TGTGCCAGCAGTTTAGGCAAGTCCTACGAGCAGTACTTC
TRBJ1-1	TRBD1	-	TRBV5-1	CASSRTGGNTEAFF	TGCGCCAGCAGCCGGACAGGGGGCAATACTGAAGCTTTCTTT
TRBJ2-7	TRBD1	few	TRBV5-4	CASSLRTGKAGEQYF	TGTGCCAGCAGCCTAAGGACAGGGAAAGCTGGCGAGCAGTACTTC